This entry lists 28 T cell receptor beta chains sequenced from one sample in a study of T-cell memory formation after mild COVID-19. TCRdb reanalysed the 5' RACE reads using MiXCR and keeps one entry per CDR3 protein. The data contain about 290,000 distinct CDR3 sequences, 15% to 20% of them singletons. Sequencing was performed on PBMCs or a T cell subset sorted from them (not recorded which). These TCRs come from a man younger than 35 who had mild COVID-19 (a few samples of this study predate the infection). Cell type and time point are not known.

The rearrangement links TRBV5-1 to TRBJ1-4; D may be TRBD1 (5 bases). V dropped 2 bases and J dropped 4 bases, with 9 bases sitting between them. The germline gives CDR1 SGHRS, CDR2 YFSETQ. This CDR3 has 14 residues. In nucleotides, the CDR3 is TGCGCCAGCAGCTTCCAGGGAGGTAATGAAAAACTGTTTTTT. Residues: CASSFQGGNEKLFF.

The V call is TRBV6-5, the J call TRBJ1-1; the match to TRBD1 covers 7 bases. The CDR3 is 13 amino acids. J lost 4 bases, V lost 2 bases, and 1 base had no gene match. CDR1 MNHEY and CDR2 SVGAGI come from the germline V gene. The CDR3 DNA sequence: TGTGCCAGCAGTTACGGACAGGTCACTGAAGCTTTCTTT. Its protein product is CASSYGQVTEAFF.

This clonotype came up a few times. The rearrangement links TRBV5-1 to TRBJ1-2; no firm D call. Germline V CDR1 and CDR2: SGHRS, YFSETQ. The CDR3 consists of 16 residues. V dropped 0 bases and J dropped 2 bases, with 14 bases sitting between them. The CDR3 protein is CASSLGPGLLNYGYTF. CDR3 sequence (DNA): TGCGCCAGCAGCTTGGGCCCCGGACTCCTCAACTATGGCTACACCTTC.

Comments on this clonotype: A read error may be the cause here, since a much bigger clone is one base away. This chain connects TRBV28 to TRBJ2-4; D might be TRBD1 or TRBD2, each matching 6 bases. This CDR3 region has 17 residues. The germline gives CDR1 MDHEN, CDR2 SYDVKM. In DNA form, the CDR3 reads TGTGCCAGAAGTTTGAGGGGGGTACCTTTAGCCAAAAACATTCAGTACTTC. Translation: CARSLRGVPLAKNIQYF.

The chain combines TRBV7-8 with TRBJ1-2; 7 nucleotides match TRBD1. The CDR3 runs to 15 residues. Germline CDR1 reads SGHVS; CDR2 reads FQNEAQ. Trimming took 3 bases from V and 4 from J; bases not matched to a gene: 8. The CDR3 nucleotides are TGTGCCAGCAGCTTCGGGGGCAGGGGGAGCTATGGCTACACCTTC. It specifies CASSFGGRGSYGYTF.

This chain connects TRBV6-1 to TRBJ1-5; no clear D gene. The CDR3 covers 13 residues. Germline CDR1 and CDR2: MNHNS and SASEGT. V gave up 5 bases and J gave up 6 bases, with 11 bases separating them. The CDR3 DNA is TGTGCCAGCAGTTTAGAGGTGGGTCAGCCCCAGCATTTT. It is translated as CASSLEVGQPQHF.

In this sample, this clonotype turned up a few times. The chain links TRBV27 to TRBJ2-7; no firm D call. Per the germline V gene, CDR1 is MNHEY and CDR2 is SMNVEV (reference sequence). V lost 3 bases, J lost 6 bases, and 15 bases lay in between. This CDR3 is built from 14 residues. In DNA, the CDR3 is TGTGCCAGCAGTTTCGCTTCAAATGGGCGCGAGCAGTACTTC. Its translation: CASSFASNGREQYF.

Here the CDR3 reads CASSQGWTEDSGYTF. The CDR3 nucleotides read TGTGCCAGCAGCCAGGGTTGGACGGAGGACTCTGGCTACACCTTC. V gene TRBV3-1 combines with J gene TRBJ1-2; D is unclear. Germline CDR1 is LGHDT and CDR2 is YNNKEL (reference sequence). The CDR3 sequence is 15 residues long. The germline V and J ends were trimmed by 3 bases and 7 bases, with 18 bases remaining between them.

Only a few counts were recorded for this clonotype. The genes are TRBV11-2 and TRBJ1-4; unclear D gene. Trimming took off 1 base at V and 7 bases at J, with 13 bases between the two ends. This CDR3 has 15 amino acids. Looked up from germline, CDR1 is SGHAT and CDR2 is FQNNGV. For the CDR3, the DNA is TGTGCCAGCAGCTTAGCTTCGGTTAATGGTGAAAAACTGTTTTTT. It translates to CASSLASVNGEKLFF.

DNA for the CDR3: TGCGCCAGCAGCTTGGATCCAGTACAAGAGACCCAGTACTTC. Protein sequence: CASSLDPVQETQYF. The gene calls are TRBV5-1 and TRBJ2-5; the D is unclear. Germline loops: CDR1 SGHRS, CDR2 YFSETQ. CDR3 size: 14 residues. Trimming took off 0 bases at V and 2 bases at J, with 8 bases between the two ends.

The table lists this clonotype with a few counts. V and J are TRBV10-2 and TRBJ2-5; 7 positions agree with TRBD1. Per the germline V gene, CDR1 is WSHSY and CDR2 is SAAADI. This CDR3 contains 15 residues. Trimming at V came to 8 bases and at J to 1 base, leaving 10 bases not matched to a gene. CDR3 coding DNA: TGCGCCAGCCTAGAGGCAGGGGGAGTCCAAGAGACCCAGTACTTC. Protein product: CASLEAGGVQETQYF.

This clonotype was seen a handful of times. The chain recombines TRBV6-6 with TRBJ2-5; D uncertain. The CDR3 extends over 11 amino acids. CDR1 MNHNY and CDR2 SVGAGI come from the germline V gene (reference sequence). The ends were cut back, 7 bases at V and 6 bases at J, with 9 bases in the middle. The CDR3 spells CASKDEKTQYF. The CDR3 region has the DNA TGTGCCAGCAAAGACGAGAAGACCCAGTACTTC.

The V and J genes are TRBV5-5 and TRBJ1-2, with 10 bases fitting TRBD1. Per the germline V gene, CDR1 is SGHKS and CDR2 is YYEKEE (reference sequence). The CDR3 runs 15 residues. V lost 4 bases and J lost 7; bases outside the gene matches: 10. The CDR3 region has the DNA TGTGCCAGCAGCCTTGACAGGGGGCGAAATCTTGGCTACACCTTC. Translating it yields CASSLDRGRNLGYTF.

The gene calls are TRBV24-1 and TRBJ1-5; D gene uncertain. CDR3 size: 14 residues. Trimming took off 4 bases at V and 4 bases at J, with 10 bases between the two ends. Per the germline V gene, CDR1 is KGHDR and CDR2 is SFDVKD. The CDR3 DNA follows: TGTGCCACCAGTGAAGCGGCAGTGAATCAGCCCCAGCATTTT. Protein product: CATSEAAVNQPQHF.

This clonotype was seen a few times. The gene calls are TRBV12-3 or TRBV12-4 and TRBJ1-2, with no clear D. This CDR3 spans 13 amino acids. The germline V and J ends were trimmed by 4 bases and 4 bases, with 10 bases remaining between them. The CDR3 is CASSSGRLYGYTF. The CDR3 DNA reads as TGTGCCAGCAGTTCCGGACGGCTCTATGGCTACACCTTC.

The V call is TRBV6-1, the J call TRBJ1-5, with TRBD1 identical over 10 bases. This CDR3 contains 16 residues. The ends lost 6 bases at V and 7 bases at J; junction bases unmatched: 12. Germline V gene data show CDR1 as MNHNS and CDR2 as SASEGT. The CDR3 here is CASRAPGTGVGQPQHF. CDR3 in DNA: TGTGCCAGCAGGGCCCCCGGGACAGGGGTCGGCCAGCCCCAGCATTTT.

For the CDR3, the DNA is TGTGCGACCGGGGACACTAATGAAAAACTGTTTTTT. Its translation: CATGDTNEKLFF. The gene calls are TRBV10-3 and TRBJ1-4; possibly TRBD1 for D (5 bases). The CDR3 is made up of 12 amino acids. CDR1 and CDR2 (germline): ENHRY, SYGVKD.

This clonotype was detected many times. CDR3 sequence (DNA): TGTGCTAGTGGTTCATCCAACGGACGAAGACAGTACGAGCAGTACTTC. This codes for CASGSSNGRRQYEQYF. The rearrangement uses TRBV12-5 and TRBJ2-7, with a possible D match to TRBD1 (5 bases). The V end was cut by 4 bases, the J end by 4 bases, with 20 bases between. The length of the CDR3 is 16 residues. Germline V gives CDR1 LGHNT, CDR2 FRNRAP.

The chain has TRBV7-9 and TRBJ1-2; 9 bases line up with TRBD1. CDR3 size: 14 residues. Germline V gives CDR1 SEHNR, CDR2 FQNEAQ (reference sequence). V was clipped by 5 bases and J by 4 bases; unmatched bases: 5. CDR3 region: CASSQRDRAYGYTF. The CDR3 bases are TGTGCCAGCAGCCAGAGGGACAGGGCCTATGGCTACACCTTC.

This clonotype appeared a few times. The chain links TRBV20-1 to TRBJ2-3; 9 nucleotides align to TRBD2. J was trimmed by 4 bases and V by 3 bases; bases with no gene match: 17. The germline CDR1 and CDR2 sequences are DFQATT and SNEGSKA (reference sequence). The CDR3 runs 18 residues. The CDR3 region has the DNA TGCAGTGCTAGTCTCCCTAGCGGGGTTCCCATAGTCTCAGATACGCAGTATTTT. Amino acids: CSASLPSGVPIVSDTQYF.

This clonotype showed up just a few times. CDR3 loop: CASSQLGGAGSGELFF. CDR3 DNA sequence: TGTGCCAGCAGCCAACTAGGCGGGGCAGGGTCCGGGGAGCTGTTTTTT. The chain uses TRBV9 and TRBJ2-2, with D tentatively TRBD2 (6 bases). The CDR3 is 16 amino acids. Trimming took off 4 bases at V and 6 bases at J, with 19 bases between the two ends. CDR1 is SGDLS, CDR2 YYNGEE, per germline. Together with reference TRBV9 and TRBJ2-2, the CDR3 gives the full variable domain: DSGVTQTPKHLITATGQRVTLRCSPRSGDLSVYWYQQSLDQGLQFLIQYYNGEERAKGNILERFSAQQFPDLHSELNLSSLELGDSALYFCASSQLGGAGSGELFFGEGSRLTVL.

This clonotype came up a few times. This rearrangement joins TRBV27 to TRBJ1-2; no clear D gene. In germline, CDR1 is MNHEY, CDR2 SMNVEV (reference sequence). V dropped 9 bases and J dropped 1 base, with 21 bases sitting between them. There are 16 residues in the CDR3. The CDR3 DNA reads TGTGCCAGTAGAGAGATCGGACGGATAGTTAACTATGGCTACACCTTC. Amino acid sequence: CASREIGRIVNYGYTF.

This chain links TRBV10-2 with TRBJ1-2; tentatively, D is TRBD1 (6 bases). Germline V gene data show CDR1 as WSHSY and CDR2 as SAAADI. This CDR3 spans 14 amino acids. V was clipped by 2 bases and J by 4 bases, with 11 bases between them. For the CDR3, the DNA is TGCGCCAGCAGTGAGGGACAGTCAGCCTATGGCTACACCTTC. Amino acids: CASSEGQSAYGYTF.

This clonotype was counted at least ten times. V usage is TRBV6-1 and J usage is TRBJ2-2; D unresolved. V lost 0 bases and J 3 bases, leaving 2 bases between the germline ends. This CDR3 region has 13 residues. Germline V gene lookup returns CDR1 MNHNS and CDR2 SASEGT. CDR3 residues: CASSEADTGELFF. The CDR3 nucleotides read TGTGCCAGCAGTGAAGCGGACACCGGGGAGCTGTTTTTT.

The gene calls are TRBV2 and TRBJ2-3; a weak D match, TRBD2 (5 bases). CDR3 length equals 12 residues. V was cut by 4 bases and J by 9 bases, with 11 bases left in between. Germline CDR1 and CDR2: SNHLY and FYNNEI. Here the CDR3 DNA reads TGTGCCAGCAGTGGGGCTAGCTACACGCAGTATTTT. It yields the protein CASSGASYTQYF.

The chain has TRBV6-5 and TRBJ2-7, with D perhaps assigned TRBD1 or TRBD2 (5 bases each). The CDR3 runs to 13 residues. Trimming removed 4 bases from V and 3 bases from J, with 10 bases in between. Germline CDR1 and CDR2: MNHEY and SVGAGI. The CDR3 sequence is CASSSTGGYEQYV. The CDR3, as DNA: TGTGCCAGCAGTTCAACAGGAGGCTACGAGCAGTACGTC.

This clonotype was seen repeatedly, ten times or more. The junction differs from germline at one of its ends, possibly a read error. The CDR3 sequence is CASSQDRASETAGLLF. For the CDR3, the DNA is TGCGCCAGCAGCCAAGATCGAGCATCGGAAACTGCGGGACTGCTCTTC. The chain links TRBV4-1 to TRBJ2-1, with a tentative D call TRBD2 (6 bases). The CDR3 is 16 residues long. The V gene's germline CDR1 is MGHRA and CDR2 YSYEKL.

This clonotype appeared a few times. The chain combines TRBV11-2 with TRBJ2-4, with 8 bases matching TRBD2. The germline V gene has CDR1 SGHAT and CDR2 FQNNGV. Trimming cost V 0 bases and J 0 bases; bases outside gene matches: 7. The CDR3 totals 18 residues. In nucleotides, the CDR3 is TGTGCCAGCAGCTTAGATATGGCGGGGGGTCTAGCCAAAAACATTCAGTACTTC. It yields the protein CASSLDMAGGLAKNIQYF.